This T cell receptor beta chain is from a study of cytomegalovirus exposure and HLA in healthy donors. Looked up from germline, CDR1 is SGHNT and CDR2 is YYREEE (reference sequence). V shed 3 bases and J shed 4 bases, with 14 bases lying between them. The CDR3 totals 15 residues. PCR was performed using 60 Vbeta and 13 Jbeta primers. Measured with immunoSEQ multiplex PCR; TCRdb has only the in-frame clones, and not every one. This table holds 150,000 to 200,000 clones, more than 75% found once. This clone was detected only a few times. The TCR was taken from a woman in her thirties or forties in good health and CMV-seronegative. Sequenced material: PBMCs. J is TRBJ2-1 and V is TRBV5-4; tentative D call: TRBD1 (5 bases). The CDR3 DNA follows: TGTGCCAGCAGCTCCGAATTGAAGGGGTACAATGAGCAGTTCTTC. Amino acids: CASSSELKGYNEQFF.